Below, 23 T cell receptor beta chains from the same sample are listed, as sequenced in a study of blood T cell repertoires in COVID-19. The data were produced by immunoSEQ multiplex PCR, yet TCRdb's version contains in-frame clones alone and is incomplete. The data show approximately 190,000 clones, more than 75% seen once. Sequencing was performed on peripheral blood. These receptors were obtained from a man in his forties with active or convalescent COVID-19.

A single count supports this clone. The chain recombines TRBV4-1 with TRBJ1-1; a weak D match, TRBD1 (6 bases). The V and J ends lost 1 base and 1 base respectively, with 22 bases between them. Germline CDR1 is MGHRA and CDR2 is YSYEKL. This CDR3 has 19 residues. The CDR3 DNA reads TGCGCCAGCAGCCAAGCCTCGACGCTGGGGGGGCCCCCGAACACTGAAGCTTTCTTT. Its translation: CASSQASTLGGPPNTEAFF.

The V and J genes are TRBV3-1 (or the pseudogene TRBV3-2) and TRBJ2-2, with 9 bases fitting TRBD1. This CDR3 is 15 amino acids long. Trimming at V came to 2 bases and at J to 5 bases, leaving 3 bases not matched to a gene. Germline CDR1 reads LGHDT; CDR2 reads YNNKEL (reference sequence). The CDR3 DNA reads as TGTGCCAGCAGCCAACGGGACAGGGTTACCGGGGAGCTGTTTTTT. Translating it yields CASSQRDRVTGELFF.

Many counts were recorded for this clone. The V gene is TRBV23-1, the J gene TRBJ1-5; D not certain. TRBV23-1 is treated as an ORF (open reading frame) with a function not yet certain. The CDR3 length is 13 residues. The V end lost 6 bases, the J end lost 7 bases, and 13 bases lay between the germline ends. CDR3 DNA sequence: TGCGCCAGCAGGCGATTAGGAGGACAGCCCCAGCATTTT. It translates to CASRRLGGQPQHF.

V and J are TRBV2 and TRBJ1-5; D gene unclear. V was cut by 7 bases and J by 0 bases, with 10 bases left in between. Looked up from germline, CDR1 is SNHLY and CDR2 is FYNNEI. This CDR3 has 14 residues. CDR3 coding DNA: TGTGCCAGCAACCAGGCTTATAGCAATCAGCCCCAGCATTTT. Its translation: CASNQAYSNQPQHF.

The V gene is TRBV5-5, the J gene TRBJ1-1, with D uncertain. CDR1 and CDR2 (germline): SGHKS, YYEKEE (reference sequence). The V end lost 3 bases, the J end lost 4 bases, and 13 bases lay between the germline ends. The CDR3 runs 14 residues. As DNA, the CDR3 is TGTGCCAGCAGCTCGGCGGGTCGGGGCACTGAAGCTTTCTTT. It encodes CASSSAGRGTEAFF.

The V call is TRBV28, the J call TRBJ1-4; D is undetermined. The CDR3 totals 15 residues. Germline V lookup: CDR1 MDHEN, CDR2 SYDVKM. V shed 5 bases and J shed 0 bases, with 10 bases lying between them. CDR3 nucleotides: TGTGCCAGCAGTCCCGGAGGAGCAACTAATGAAAAACTGTTTTTT. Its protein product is CASSPGGATNEKLFF. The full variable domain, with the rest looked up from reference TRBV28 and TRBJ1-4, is DVKVTQSSRYLVKRTGEKVFLECVQDMDHENMFWYRQDPGLGLRLIYFSYDVKMKEKGDIPEGYSVSREKKERFSLILESASTNQTSMYLCASSPGGATNEKLFFGSGTQLSVL.

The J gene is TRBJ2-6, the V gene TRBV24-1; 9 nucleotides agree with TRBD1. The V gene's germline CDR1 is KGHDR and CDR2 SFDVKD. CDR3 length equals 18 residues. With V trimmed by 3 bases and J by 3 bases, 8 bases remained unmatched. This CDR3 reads CATSDTRTGEDGANVLTF. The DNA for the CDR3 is TGTGCCACCAGTGATACAAGGACAGGGGAGGATGGGGCCAACGTCCTGACTTTC.

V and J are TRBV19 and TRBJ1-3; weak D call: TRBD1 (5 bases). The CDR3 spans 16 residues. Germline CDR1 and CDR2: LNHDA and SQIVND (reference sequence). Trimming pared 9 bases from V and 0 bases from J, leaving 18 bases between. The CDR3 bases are TGTGCCAGCCAAATGGCGGGGGGACCCTCTGGAAACACCATATATTTT. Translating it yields CASQMAGGPSGNTIYF.

This CDR3 is CASSLKGQGSLQYGYTF. Here the CDR3 DNA reads TGTGCCAGCTCACTGAAGGGACAGGGATCGTTGCAATATGGCTACACCTTC. This sequence joins TRBV18 and TRBJ1-2; 9 nucleotides match TRBD1. V lost 4 bases, J lost 5 bases, and 14 bases stayed unmatched. CDR1 is KGHSH, CDR2 LQKENI, per germline. The CDR3 loop spans 17 amino acids.

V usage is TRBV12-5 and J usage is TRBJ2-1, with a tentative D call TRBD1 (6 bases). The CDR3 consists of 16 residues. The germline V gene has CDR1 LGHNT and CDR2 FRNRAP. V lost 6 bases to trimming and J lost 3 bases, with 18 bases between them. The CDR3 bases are TGTGCTAGTGGATTAGACAGGAAGAAAAACTACAATGAGCAGTTCTTC. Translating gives CASGLDRKKNYNEQFF.

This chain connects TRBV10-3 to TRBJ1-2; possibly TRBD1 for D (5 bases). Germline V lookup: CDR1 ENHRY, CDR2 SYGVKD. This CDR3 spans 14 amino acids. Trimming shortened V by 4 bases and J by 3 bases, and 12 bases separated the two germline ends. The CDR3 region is CAISGVRQYYGYTF. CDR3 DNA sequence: TGTGCCATCAGTGGAGTCCGACAGTACTATGGCTACACCTTC.

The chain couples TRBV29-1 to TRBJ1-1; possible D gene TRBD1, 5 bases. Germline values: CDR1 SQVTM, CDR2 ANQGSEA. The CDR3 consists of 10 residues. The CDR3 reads CSTAGPEAFF. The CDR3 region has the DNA TGCAGTACAGCGGGGCCTGAAGCTTTCTTT.

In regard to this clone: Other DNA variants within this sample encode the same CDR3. The CDR3 loop is CASSLALAGGYEQYF. The CDR3, as DNA: TGCGCCAGCAGCTTGGCCTTAGCGGGTGGGTACGAGCAGTACTTC. V is TRBV5-1 and J is TRBJ2-7, with 7 bases identical to TRBD2. J gave up 4 bases and V 0 bases, and 7 bases lay outside the gene matches. The CDR3 covers 15 residues. Per germline, CDR1 SGHRS and CDR2 YFSETQ.

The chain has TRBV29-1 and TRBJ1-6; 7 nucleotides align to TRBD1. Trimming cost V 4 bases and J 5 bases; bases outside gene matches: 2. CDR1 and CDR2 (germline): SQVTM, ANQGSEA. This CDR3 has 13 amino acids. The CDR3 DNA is TGCAGCGTTGCCGACAGGGATAATTCACCCCTCCACTTT. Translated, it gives CSVADRDNSPLHF.

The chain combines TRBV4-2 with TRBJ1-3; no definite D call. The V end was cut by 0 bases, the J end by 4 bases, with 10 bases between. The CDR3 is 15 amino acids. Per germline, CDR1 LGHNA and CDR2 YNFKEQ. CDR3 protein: CASSQEETAGNTIYF. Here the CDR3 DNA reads TGTGCCAGCAGCCAAGAGGAGACGGCGGGAAACACCATATATTTT.

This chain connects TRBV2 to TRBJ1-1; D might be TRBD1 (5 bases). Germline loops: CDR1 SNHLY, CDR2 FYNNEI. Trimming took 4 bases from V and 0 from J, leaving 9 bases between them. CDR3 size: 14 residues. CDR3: CASSAGGLNTEAFF. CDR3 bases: TGTGCCAGCAGTGCGGGGGGACTGAACACTGAAGCTTTCTTT.

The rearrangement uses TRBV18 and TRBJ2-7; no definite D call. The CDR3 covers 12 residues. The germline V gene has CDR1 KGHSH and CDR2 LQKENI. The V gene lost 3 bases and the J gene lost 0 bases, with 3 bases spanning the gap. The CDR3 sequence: CASSPNSYEQYF. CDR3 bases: TGTGCCAGCTCACCTAACTCCTACGAGCAGTACTTC.

This CDR3 reads CASSGRPGQGSTEAFF. CDR3 sequence (DNA): TGTGCCAGCAGCGGACGACCGGGACAGGGGAGCACTGAAGCTTTCTTT. The gene calls are TRBV5-6 and TRBJ1-1, with TRBD1 identical over 10 bases. The CDR3 totals 16 residues. From germline, CDR1 is SGHDT and CDR2 YYEEEE. The V and J ends lost 4 bases and 4 bases, in that order; junction bases with no gene match: 10.

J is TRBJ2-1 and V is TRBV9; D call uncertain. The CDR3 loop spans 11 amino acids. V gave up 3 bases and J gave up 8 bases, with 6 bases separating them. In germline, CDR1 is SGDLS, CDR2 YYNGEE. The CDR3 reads CASSEYYEQFF. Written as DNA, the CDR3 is TGTGCCAGCAGCGAGTACTATGAGCAGTTCTTC.

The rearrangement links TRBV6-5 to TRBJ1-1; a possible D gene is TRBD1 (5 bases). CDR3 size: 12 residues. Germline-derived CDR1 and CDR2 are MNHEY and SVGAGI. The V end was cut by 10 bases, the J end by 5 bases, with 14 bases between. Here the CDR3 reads CATWGVGTEAFF. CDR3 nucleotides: TGTGCCACCTGGGGGGTAGGAACTGAAGCTTTCTTT.

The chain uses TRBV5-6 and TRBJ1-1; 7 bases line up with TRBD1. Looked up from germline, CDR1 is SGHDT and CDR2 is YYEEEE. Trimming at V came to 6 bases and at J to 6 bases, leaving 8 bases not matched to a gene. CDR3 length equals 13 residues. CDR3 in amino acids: CASTTGVLAEAFF. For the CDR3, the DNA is TGTGCCAGCACCACAGGGGTCCTAGCTGAAGCTTTCTTT.

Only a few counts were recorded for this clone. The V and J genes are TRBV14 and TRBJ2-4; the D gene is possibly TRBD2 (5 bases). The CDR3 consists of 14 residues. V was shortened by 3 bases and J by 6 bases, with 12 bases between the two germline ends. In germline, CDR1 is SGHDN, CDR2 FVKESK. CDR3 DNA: TGTGCCAGCAGCCAGGGAGTGCACGGAAACATTCAGTACTTC. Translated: CASSQGVHGNIQYF.

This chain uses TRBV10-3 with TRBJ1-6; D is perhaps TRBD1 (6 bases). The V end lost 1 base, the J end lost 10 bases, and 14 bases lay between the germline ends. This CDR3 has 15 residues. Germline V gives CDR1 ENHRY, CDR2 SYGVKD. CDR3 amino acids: CAISEFGRGASPLHF. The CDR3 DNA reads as TGTGCCATCAGTGAGTTTGGCAGGGGCGCATCACCCCTCCACTTT.